This TCR beta chain derives from a study of blood T cell repertoires in COVID-19. For the study at large: Both acute and convalescent COVID-19 samples were obtained from the United States, Italy and Spain.

This clone is a singleton in its sample. Participants came from around 25 US areas, aged about 18 to 89 years. Recovered status applied to Cohort 3 donors who had two consecutive negative PCRs. It also applied to those with clearance or with symptom resolution. CDR1 and CDR2 from the germline V gene are LNHDA and SQIVND (reference sequence). The CDR3 sequence is 13 residues long. The germline V and J ends were trimmed by 1 base and 5 bases, with 9 bases remaining between them. TCRdb's table, derived via immunoSEQ multiplex PCR, lists solely in-frame clones and lacks some. Here the sample spans around 230,000 clones, 81% being singletons.

This chain connects TRBV19 to TRBJ2-7; D not resolved. Sequenced: PBMCs or T cells enriched from blood (not recorded which). This receptor was obtained from a man aged 35 to 55 who had recovered from COVID-19. The CDR3: CASSIGAGHEQYF. Written as DNA, the CDR3 is TGTGCCAGTAGTATAGGGGCTGGGCACGAGCAGTACTTC. The full variable domain, completed using reference TRBV19 and TRBJ2-7, is DGGITQSPKYLFRKEGQNVTLSCEQNLNHDAMYWYRQDPGQGLRLIYYSQIVNDFQKGDIAEGYSVSREKKESFPLTVTSAQKNPTAFYLCASSIGAGHEQYFGPGTRLTVT.